This T cell receptor beta chain was documented in a study of chemoradiotherapy in HPV16-positive cancers. Study as a whole: Functional T-cell assays on two HPV16-positive patients' cells defined candidate HPV-specific clones and common TCR motifs.

Findings and limits, study-wide: Only a couple of HPV16-positive patients supplied the functional HPV-specificity definition. During treatment, candidate HPV-specific clones and E7-related motifs expanded in tumor. For HPV16-positive patients, expanding HPV-responsive T cells associated with longer recurrence-free survival.

Data came from immunoSEQ multiplex PCR; TCRdb stores just in-frame clones and leaves some out. This table has about 22,000 clones, roughly 89% appearing once. Note on this clone: Antigen specificity is unknown.

V was trimmed by 10 bases and J by 4 bases, leaving 13 bases between them. CDR3 size: 12 residues. The clonotype was recovered from a human donor with HPV-associated anogenital cancer. The chain joins TRBV23-1 to TRBJ1-2, with unresolved D. TRBV23-1 is given ORF status, its function remaining uncertain. The input for sequencing was blood, taken from a patient who underwent chemoradiotherapy. For the CDR3, the DNA is TGCGCCACCTCGTGGGCTAGCTATGGCTACACCTTC. Protein sequence: CATSWASYGYTF.